Each of the 15 T cell receptor beta chains below was sequenced from the same sample in a study of shared clonotypes between healthy human individuals. Terminally differentiated effector memory CD45RA+ cells were excluded by CCR7 positive selection of CD45RO-negative cells. Some clones are missing from TCRdb's copy, which holds only in-frame ones; the method was immunoSEQ multiplex PCR. This sample has 450,000 to 700,000 clones, with nearly 97% found just once. Specimen: naive CD8+ T cells sorted from blood. The receptors were sampled from a woman in her thirties in good health.

J is TRBJ1-5 and V is TRBV12-2; the table's D call, TRBD1, was not checked against the DNA. TRBV12-2 is listed as a pseudogene. The CDR3 extends over 14 amino acids. The CDR3 DNA follows: TGTGCAAGGATGGGGACAGATAGCAATCAGCCCCAGCATTTT. This gives the protein CARMGTDSNQPQHF.

The chain is built from TRBV5-8 and TRBJ2-2; D is uncertain. The CDR3 length is 17 residues. Germline V gives CDR1 SGHTS, CDR2 YDEGEE. V gave up 2 bases and J gave up 0 bases, with 14 bases separating them. The CDR3 is CASSFRARKANTGELFF. The DNA for the CDR3 is TGTGCCAGCAGCTTTCGAGCGCGAAAGGCGAACACCGGGGAGCTGTTTTTT.

The chain is built from TRBV25-1 and TRBJ2-4, with a possible D match to TRBD1 (6 bases). Germline lookup yields CDR1 MGHDK and CDR2 SYGVNS. V was trimmed by 5 bases and J by 9 bases, leaving 8 bases between them. CDR3 length equals 11 residues. The CDR3 DNA is TGTGCCAGCAGTCTACAGGGCATTCAGTACTTC. This codes for CASSLQGIQYF.

V usage is TRBV25-1 and J usage is TRBJ2-7, with D perhaps TRBD1 or TRBD2 (5 bases each). CDR3 length: 12 residues. The germline V gene has CDR1 MGHDK and CDR2 SYGVNS. V was trimmed by 3 bases and J by 2 bases, leaving 5 bases between them. The CDR3 spells CASSEGAYEQYF. The CDR3 coding sequence is TGTGCCAGCAGTGAGGGGGCCTACGAGCAGTACTTC.

CDR3 protein: CASRWGLAGDLGELFF. As DNA, the CDR3 is TGTGCCAGCAGGTGGGGACTAGCGGGAGATCTCGGGGAGCTGTTTTTT. The chain has TRBV28 and TRBJ2-2; the match to TRBD2 covers 14 bases. The CDR3 length is 16 residues. Germline V gene sequence: CDR1 MDHEN, CDR2 SYDVKM. Trimming cost V 6 bases and J 7 bases; bases outside gene matches: 7.

This clone was counted a single time. The chain joins TRBV19 to TRBJ2-7, with 9 bases matching TRBD2. The CDR3 totals 14 residues. From germline, CDR1 is LNHDA and CDR2 SQIVND (reference sequence). J was trimmed by 3 bases and V by 7 bases; bases with no gene match: 7. The CDR3 reads CASTPGTSRYEQYF. The DNA for the CDR3 is TGTGCCAGTACTCCCGGGACTAGCCGCTACGAGCAGTACTTC.

A note on this clone: The same CDR3 arises from other DNA sequences in this sample as well. The chain combines TRBV28 with TRBJ1-1; no clear D. Trimming left V 2 bases short and J 0 bases short, with 4 bases between. CDR1 and CDR2 (germline): MDHEN, SYDVKM. This CDR3 is built from 13 residues. CDR3: CASSLGVNTEAFF. In nucleotides, the CDR3 is TGTGCCAGCAGTTTAGGGGTGAACACTGAAGCTTTCTTT.

For the CDR3, the DNA is TGTGCCAGCAGTTCCTTTGGGGGCGGCTATGGCTACACCTTC. Protein product: CASSSFGGGYGYTF. This chain links TRBV27 with TRBJ1-2; maybe TRBD1 (6 bases). CDR1 MNHEY and CDR2 SMNVEV come from the germline V gene (reference sequence). Trimming took off 4 bases at V and 4 bases at J, with 13 bases between the two ends. The CDR3 runs to 14 residues.

The chain employs TRBV19 and TRBJ2-5, with D hard to call. The closer fit of TRBJ2-7 to the DNA end suggests the J call may be wrong. This CDR3 is 12 amino acids long. Germline-derived CDR1 and CDR2 are LNHDA and SQIVND (reference sequence). CDR3 region: CASSIVNGEQYF. The CDR3 coding sequence is TGTGCCAGTAGTATAGTTAATGGCGAGCAGTACTTC.

V is TRBV19 and J is TRBJ1-1; D not certain. V was clipped by 2 bases and J by 4 bases, with 14 bases between them. The CDR3 length is 15 residues. CDR1 is LNHDA and CDR2 is SQIVND in the germline V gene (reference sequence). CDR3 protein: CASSISEVAATEAFF. In DNA form, the CDR3 reads TGTGCCAGTAGTATATCTGAGGTCGCGGCCACTGAAGCTTTCTTT. The full variable domain, its missing parts supplied by reference TRBV19 and TRBJ1-1, is DGGITQSPKYLFRKEGQNVTLSCEQNLNHDAMYWYRQDPGQGLRLIYYSQIVNDFQKGDIAEGYSVSREKKESFPLTVTSAQKNPTAFYLCASSISEVAATEAFFGQGTRLTVV.

V is TRBV27 and J is TRBJ2-1; D might be TRBD1 (5 bases). Germline CDR1 MNHEY, CDR2 SMNVEV (reference sequence). This CDR3 has 12 amino acids. V gave up 5 bases and J gave up 9 bases, with 11 bases separating them. Written as DNA, the CDR3 is TGTGCCAGCAGTCTCAGGGATGGTGAGCAGTTCTTC. Its protein product is CASSLRDGEQFF.

The V and J genes are TRBV27 and TRBJ1-1; 9 bases align to TRBD1. The CDR3 has 13 residues. Germline lookup yields CDR1 MNHEY and CDR2 SMNVEV (reference sequence). After removal of 8 bases from V and 11 bases from J, the junction contained 12 bases not matched to a gene. CDR3 residues: CASGAGTGNKAFF. CDR3 nucleotide sequence: TGTGCCAGCGGGGCCGGGACAGGGAATAAGGCTTTCTTT.

In DNA, the CDR3 is TGTGCCAGTAGTATGTACAACGCTAACTATGGCTACACCTTC. This gives the protein CASSMYNANYGYTF. The chain recombines TRBV19 with TRBJ1-2; D remains unclear. The ends were cut back, 3 bases at V and 0 bases at J, with 8 bases in the middle. The CDR3 runs to 14 residues. Germline values: CDR1 LNHDA, CDR2 SQIVND (reference sequence).

The table lists this clone with a count of one. The CDR3 spells CASSLGTSFYGYTF. The CDR3 coding sequence is TGTGCCAGCAGCTTAGGGACATCCTTCTATGGCTACACCTTC. This chain joins TRBV7-9 and TRBJ1-2, with D possibly matching TRBD1 (5 bases). The CDR3 covers 14 residues. Germline CDR1 reads SEHNR; CDR2 reads FQNEAQ (reference sequence). Deletions cut 1 base from V and 4 bases from J, with 10 bases between. The full variable domain, with the rest looked up from reference TRBV7-9 and TRBJ1-2, is DTGVSQNPRHKITKRGQNVTFRCDPISEHNRLYWYRQTLGQGPEFLTYFQNEAQLEKSRLLSDRFSAERPKGSFSTLEIQRTEQGDSAMYLCASSLGTSFYGYTFGSGTRLTVV.

In regard to this clone: Other DNA sequences in the same sample also yield this CDR3. The chain combines TRBV19 with TRBJ1-1, with a tentative D call TRBD1 (5 bases). Trimming left V 0 bases short and J 5 bases short, with 10 bases between. Germline CDR1 and CDR2: LNHDA and SQIVND (reference sequence). The CDR3 contains 14 residues. CDR3 residues: CASSIDRGVTEAFF. The CDR3 nucleotides read TGTGCCAGTAGTATAGATAGGGGAGTTACTGAAGCTTTCTTT.